These T cell receptor beta chains were read from a single sample in a study of beta chain features in type 1 diabetes. The assay was immunoSEQ multiplex PCR, and TCRdb's table has in-frame clones only and misses some. The sample yields some 140,000 clones, about 8.7% seen once. The sample comprised central memory CD4+ T cells from blood. These receptors were taken from a man aged 18-30 years in good health. Each CDR3 is given with its conserved first and last residue. The D gene is left open where the match is weak.

>TRBV9|.
CASSLEQETQYF
>TRBV10-3|.
CAIRGAREQYF
>TRBV18|TRBD1
CASSPQGAHEQYF
>TRBV7-2|.
CASSIAGTNGYTF
>TRBV5-1|TRBD1
CASSQGQGNYGYTF
>TRBV9|.
CASSVSPLFVAYEQYF
>TRBV6-1|TRBD1
CASSEIVGQGNQPQHF
>TRBV9|TRBD2
CASSVAPGRGVVGTQYF
>TRBV4-3|.
CASSQARARTDTQYF
>TRBV5-1|TRBD1
CASSLEGQGHNEQFF
>TRBV5-1|.
CASSLGAGLRDTQYF
>TRBV7-2|TRBD2
CASSLGRGGLRASEQYF
>TRBV9|.
CASSVRGGYTGEQFF
>TRBV7-9|.
CASSKGDEQYF
>TRBV19|.
CASMGATGQYSNQPQHF
>TRBV10-3|.
CAIKDDSSGTDTQYF
>TRBV30|.
CAWSLQGGVTEAFF
>TRBV6-5|.
CASIPDSRRSYEQYF
>TRBV7-9|.
CASSLLALVHNEQFF
>TRBV11-2|.
CASSPDRQPNYGYTF
>TRBV10-2|.
CASSEPGGRSPDTQYF
>TRBV4-1|TRBD2
CASSLDGLAREQYF
>TRBV4-3|.
CASSLDRNYGYTF
>TRBV5-1|TRBD2
CASSYSGTSGYEQYF
>TRBV11-2|TRBD2
CASSRWTSGNTGELFF
>TRBV5-1|TRBD2
CASSPLAGGPNEQFF
>TRBV5-1|.
CASSLDRALFNEQFF
>TRBV28|.
CASRQNYEQYF
>TRBV5-1|.
CASSPEGSDTQYF
>TRBV7-9|.
CASGPQGFYGYTF
>TRBV4-1|TRBD1
CASSPYPDRVESPLHF
>TRBV7-9|TRBD1
CASSPQGTGNQPQHF
>TRBV18|.
CASSPMTRSETQYF
>TRBV5-1|.
CASSLASWGTDTQYF
>TRBV5-1|.
CASSVGPQGKNTEAFF
>TRBV27|TRBD2
CASSDRTSRAYEQYF
>TRBV7-2|.
CASSLAGLAETQYF
>TRBV30|.
CAWSGGRAQPQHF
>TRBV5-8|TRBD1
CASSLGGQGFRNQPQHF
>TRBV28|TRBD1
CASEQGRNQPQHF
>TRBV29-1|TRBD1
CSVSAFGQGNGYTF
>TRBV30|TRBD2
CAWRASGGFQETQYF
>TRBV5-1|TRBD2
CASQTSGVYNEQFF
>TRBV29-1|.
CSVRDSEYQPQHF
>TRBV4-3|TRBD2
CASSRRGLAGTNNEQFF
>TRBV7-2|.
CASSRYQETQYF
>TRBV18|.
CASSEGQNTEAFF
>TRBV5-8|TRBD2
CASSTTSGVNTDTQYF
>TRBV7-9|.
CASSLVGGETQYF
>TRBV6-1|.
CASSERGRAPNQPQHF
>TRBV5-5|TRBD2
CASSLGPAGGRDTQYF
>TRBV19|.
CASSTPRLGHNEQFF
>TRBV5-6|.
CASSLWHQETQYF
>TRBV2|TRBD1
CASRTGQGVGGANVLTF